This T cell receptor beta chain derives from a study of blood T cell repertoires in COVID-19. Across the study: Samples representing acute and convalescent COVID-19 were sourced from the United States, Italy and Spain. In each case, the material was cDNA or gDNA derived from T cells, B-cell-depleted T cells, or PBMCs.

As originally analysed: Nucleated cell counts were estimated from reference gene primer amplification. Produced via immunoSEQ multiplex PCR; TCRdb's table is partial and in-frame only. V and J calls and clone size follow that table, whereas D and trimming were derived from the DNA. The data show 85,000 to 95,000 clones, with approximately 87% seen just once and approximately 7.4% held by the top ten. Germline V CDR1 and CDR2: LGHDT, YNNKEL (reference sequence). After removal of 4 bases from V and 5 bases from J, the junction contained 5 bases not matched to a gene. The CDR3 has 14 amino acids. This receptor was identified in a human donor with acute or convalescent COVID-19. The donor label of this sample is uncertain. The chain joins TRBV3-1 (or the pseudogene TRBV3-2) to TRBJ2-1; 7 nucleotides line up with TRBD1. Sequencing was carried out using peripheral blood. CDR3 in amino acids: CASSRLGQNNEQFF. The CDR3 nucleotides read TGTGCCAGCAGCCGTTTGGGACAGAACAATGAGCAGTTCTTC.